Below, 5 T cell receptor beta chains from the same sample are listed, as sequenced in a study of human T cells and chemical hapten exposure. TCRdb fed the RACE reads into MiXCR, producing one record per CDR3 protein. The sample comprises 95,000 to 150,000 distinct CDR3 sequences, around 11% of which are singletons, and approximately 2.5% rests with the top ten. Time point meaning: patch test 3, about 24 weeks after DPC sensitization. Treatment denoted: therapeutic diphenylcyclopropenone sensitization with weekly scalp DPC. Sequencing was performed on whole blood, taken in connection with sensitization to the hapten diphenylcyclopropenone (DPC). The receptors come from a woman aged 45-65 years with alopecia areata. Some clones in this sample may be carry-over from other donors' samples.

The chain joins TRBV7-2 to TRBJ2-1; D call uncertain. From germline, CDR1 is SGHTA and CDR2 FQGNSA. CDR3 size: 15 residues. The V gene lost 8 bases and the J gene lost 0 bases, with 14 bases spanning the gap. The CDR3 sequence: CASLWTDSSYNEQFF. The CDR3 DNA is TGTGCCAGCCTTTGGACCGATAGCTCCTACAATGAGCAGTTCTTC.

The chain recombines TRBV4-2 with TRBJ2-3, with 14 bases matching TRBD2. With V trimmed by 1 base and J by 11 bases, 11 bases remained unmatched. CDR3 length: 17 residues. Germline CDR1 and CDR2: LGHNA and YNFKEQ. As DNA, the CDR3 is TGTGCCAGCAGCCAAGTAGGGGGACTAGCGGGAGAGAGGGGGCAGTATTTT. It specifies CASSQVGGLAGERGQYF.

This clonotype was detected only a few times. The V gene is TRBV29-1, the J gene TRBJ2-3, with no clear D. V was clipped by 4 bases and J by 7 bases, with 12 bases between them. CDR1 and CDR2 from the germline V gene are SQVTM and ANQGSEA. This CDR3 contains 12 residues. CDR3 DNA: TGCAGCGTTGCGGCAGACGATTATACGCAGTATTTT. Translating gives CSVAADDYTQYF.

This clonotype appeared many times. The CDR3 spells CASSRVAGAGANVLTF. For the CDR3, the DNA is TGCGCCAGCAGCCGGGTAGCGGGAGCGGGGGCCAACGTCCTGACTTTC. The chain links TRBV5-1 to TRBJ2-6; the match to TRBD2 covers 9 bases. Germline trimming cut 4 bases from V and 4 bases from J; bases unmatched to any gene: 6. The CDR3 is 16 amino acids. Germline CDR1 reads SGHRS; CDR2 reads YFSETQ.

There are many counts of this clonotype. V gene TRBV9 combines with J gene TRBJ2-3; no clear D. The CDR3 totals 15 residues. Germline CDR1 and CDR2: SGDLS and YYNGEE. Deletions cut 0 bases from V and 1 base from J, with 9 bases between. DNA of the CDR3: TGTGCCAGCAGCGTAGCTTGGACGGGCACAGATACGCAGTATTTT. Translated: CASSVAWTGTDTQYF. Drawing the rest from reference TRBV9 and TRBJ2-3, the complete variable domain is DSGVTQTPKHLITATGQRVTLRCSPRSGDLSVYWYQQSLDQGLQFLIQYYNGEERAKGNILERFSAQQFPDLHSELNLSSLELGDSALYFCASSVAWTGTDTQYFGPGTRLTVL.